The 25 T cell receptor beta chains below were found in one sample sequenced in a study of shared clonotypes between healthy human individuals. Clones were read by immunoSEQ multiplex PCR, and TCRdb kept only the in-frame ones, dropping some. Of about 1.1 million clones in the sample, roughly 80% were seen once. The sequenced sample was memory CD4+ T cells from PBMCs. Subset noted: CD45RA-negative fraction. These receptors all come from a man aged 18 to 29 in good health. Some clones in this sample may be carry-over from other donors' samples.

V usage is TRBV2 and J usage is TRBJ1-2; TRBD1 matches 7 bases. Germline CDR1 SNHLY, CDR2 FYNNEI. The ends lost 6 bases at V and 0 bases at J; junction bases unmatched: 4. The CDR3 length is 14 residues. CDR3 DNA: TGTGCCAGCAGGCAGGGGGTCTCTAACTATGGCTACACCTTC. Translated: CASRQGVSNYGYTF.

As to this clone: Given a much more abundant clone one base away, this may be a read error. V usage is TRBV6-5 and J usage is TRBJ2-7; the D is unclear. Germline V gene data show CDR1 as MNHEY and CDR2 as SVGAGI. The CDR3 extends over 11 amino acids. V shed 6 bases and J shed 0 bases, with 3 bases lying between them. In DNA form, the CDR3 reads TGTGCCAGCAGACACTCCTACGAGCAGTACTTC. Encoded protein: CASRHSYEQYF.

V gene TRBV29-1 combines with J gene TRBJ1-2; maybe TRBD1 (5 bases). CDR1 and CDR2 (germline): SQVTM, ANQGSEA. The CDR3 is 14 amino acids. Trimming pared 4 bases from V and 0 bases from J, leaving 12 bases between. CDR3 amino acids: CSVGTLRANYGYTF. CDR3 coding DNA: TGCAGCGTTGGGACATTACGCGCTAACTATGGCTACACCTTC.

This clone was recorded only once. The chain employs TRBV6-1 and TRBJ2-7; TRBD1 is a possible D gene (5 bases). The germline V gene has CDR1 MNHNS and CDR2 SASEGT. The CDR3 has 16 residues. With 1 base removed from V and 1 base from J, the gap between germline ends came to 14 bases. CDR3 bases: TGTGCCAGCAGTGAAGGCCCAGGGCACCATTCCTACGAGCAGTACTTC. Protein sequence: CASSEGPGHHSYEQYF.

This clone was detected a few times. The rearrangement uses TRBV4-1 and TRBJ1-2; D is uncertain. V gave up 0 bases and J gave up 3 bases, with 8 bases separating them. Germline V gene sequence: CDR1 MGHRA, CDR2 YSYEKL. This CDR3 has 14 residues. The CDR3 region is CASSQERGDYGYTF. The CDR3 DNA reads as TGCGCCAGCAGCCAAGAACGGGGAGACTATGGCTACACCTTC.

The chain has TRBV2 and TRBJ2-3; no firm D call. The CDR3 runs to 15 residues. From germline, CDR1 is SNHLY and CDR2 FYNNEI. The ends were cut back, 6 bases at V and 0 bases at J, with 13 bases in the middle. The CDR3 coding sequence is TGTGCCAGCAGGCGCGGTATTGCGAGCACAGATACGCAGTATTTT. It specifies CASRRGIASTDTQYF.

This chain joins TRBV18 and TRBJ1-1, with 8 bases aligning to TRBD1. J gave up 5 bases and V 3 bases, and 5 bases lay outside the gene matches. CDR1 and CDR2 (germline): KGHSH, LQKENI. There are 14 residues in the CDR3. The CDR3 loop reads CASSPTGVVTEAFF. In DNA form, the CDR3 reads TGTGCCAGCTCACCGACAGGGGTGGTGACTGAAGCTTTCTTT.

In its sample, this clone was seen many times. The chain is built from TRBV7-8 and TRBJ2-7; the D call may be TRBD1 or TRBD2 (7 bases each). V was trimmed by 1 base and J by 3 bases, leaving 13 bases between them. Looked up from germline, CDR1 is SGHVS and CDR2 is FQNEAQ. This CDR3 has 15 amino acids. CDR3 in amino acids: CASSLVPGGVYEQYF. CDR3 DNA: TGTGCCAGCAGCTTAGTCCCAGGGGGGGTCTACGAGCAGTACTTC.

The V and J genes are TRBV28 and TRBJ2-7; tentatively, D is TRBD1 (5 bases). V was clipped by 3 bases and J by 7 bases, with 16 bases between them. The CDR3 has 14 amino acids. The germline CDR1 and CDR2 sequences are MDHEN and SYDVKM. For the CDR3, the DNA is TGTGCCAGCAGTTTTCCCACAGGACCTAAGGAGCAGTACTTC. Translated: CASSFPTGPKEQYF.

The J gene is TRBJ2-1, the V gene TRBV27; 14 bases are a match to TRBD2. Trimming removed 7 bases from V and 6 bases from J; junction bases left unmatched: 2. This CDR3 is 14 amino acids long. Germline-derived CDR1 and CDR2 are MNHEY and SMNVEV (reference sequence). The CDR3 nucleotides are TGTGCCAGCACCGGGACTAGCGGGAGCAATGAGCAGTTCTTC. Translation: CASTGTSGSNEQFF.

The genes are TRBV7-2 and TRBJ2-2; D is uncertain. The CDR3 is 15 residues long. Trimming took 1 base from V and 5 from J, leaving 11 bases between them. Looked up from germline, CDR1 is SGHTA and CDR2 is FQGNSA. CDR3 region: CASSLESSRTGELFF. The CDR3 coding sequence is TGTGCCAGCAGCTTAGAATCTTCCAGGACCGGGGAGCTGTTTTTT.

The chain uses TRBV6-1 and TRBJ2-2; D not resolved. V gave up 0 bases and J gave up 2 bases, with 4 bases separating them. The CDR3 runs 14 residues. CDR1 and CDR2 from the germline V gene are MNHNS and SASEGT. CDR3 sequence reads: CASSEAYNTGELFF. The CDR3 nucleotides read TGTGCCAGCAGTGAAGCGTATAACACCGGGGAGCTGTTTTTT.

On this clone itself: This same CDR3 is encoded by further DNA sequences in the sample. The chain carries TRBV5-1 and TRBJ2-3; D tentatively fits TRBD1 or TRBD2 (5 bases each). The length of the CDR3 is 14 residues. CDR1 is SGHRS, CDR2 YFSETQ, per germline. The V end was cut by 8 bases, the J end by 0 bases, with 13 bases between. The CDR3 protein is CASTRGGSTDTQYF. The CDR3 region has the DNA TGCGCCAGTACCCGGGGCGGAAGCACAGATACGCAGTATTTT.

As regards this clone: Additional DNA sequences in this sample encode the identical CDR3. V is TRBV4-3 and J is TRBJ2-3, with D perhaps TRBD2 (5 bases). With 1 base removed from V and 0 bases from J, the gap between germline ends came to 8 bases. The CDR3 loop spans 15 amino acids. Germline V gives CDR1 LGHNA, CDR2 YSLEER. The CDR3, as DNA: TGCGCCAGCAGCCAAGGAGGCGGGAGCACAGATACGCAGTATTTT. Translating gives CASSQGGGSTDTQYF.

The chain recombines TRBV28 with TRBJ1-2, with TRBD1 matching over 7 bases. The CDR3 length is 14 residues. Germline CDR1 reads MDHEN; CDR2 reads SYDVKM. The trim removed 6 bases at V and 5 bases at J, leaving 9 bases unmatched. The CDR3 coding sequence is TGTGCCAGCAGCAATTCCCAGGGGGAGTATGGCTACACCTTC. Translation: CASSNSQGEYGYTF.

This clone has just a few counts. Possible read error: a much larger clone is one base away. The chain recombines TRBV27 with TRBJ2-2; D unclear. The CDR3 has 10 amino acids. Trimming shortened V by 6 bases and J by 5 bases, and 1 base separated the two germline ends. Germline CDR1 and CDR2: MNHEY and SMNVEV (reference sequence). The CDR3 loop reads CASRTGELFF. The CDR3 DNA reads TGTGCCAGCAGAACCGGGGAGCTGTTTTTT.

The chain is built from TRBV28 and TRBJ1-2, with D possibly being TRBD1 (5 bases). Germline lookup yields CDR1 MDHEN and CDR2 SYDVKM. This CDR3 spans 13 amino acids. The ends were cut back, 6 bases at V and 6 bases at J, with 14 bases in the middle. CDR3 nucleotides: TGTGCCAGCAGCTTCTTGGCAGGGCATGGCTACACCTTC. Residues: CASSFLAGHGYTF.

The J gene is TRBJ2-1, the V gene TRBV30, with 16 bases aligning to TRBD2. V shed 1 base and J 7 bases; nucleotides not matched to a gene: 13. Germline CDR1 GTSNPN, CDR2 SVGIG (reference sequence). The CDR3 is made up of 19 amino acids. CDR3 amino acids: CAWSAKSGTSGRGWNEQFF. CDR3 DNA sequence: TGTGCCTGGAGTGCCAAATCCGGGACTAGCGGGAGGGGGTGGAATGAGCAGTTCTTC.

This chain uses TRBV5-1 with TRBJ2-1; 13 nucleotides line up with TRBD2. CDR1 is SGHRS, CDR2 YFSETQ, per germline. This CDR3 contains 15 residues. V lost 6 bases to trimming and J lost 4 bases; unmatched junction nucleotides: 4. CDR3 nucleotides: TGCGCCAGCATGAAGGGACTAGCGGGATACAATGAGCAGTTCTTC. Its translation is CASMKGLAGYNEQFF. Full variable domain (rest looked up from reference TRBV5-1 and TRBJ2-1): KAGVTQTPRYLIKTRGQQVTLSCSPISGHRSVSWYQQTPGQGLQFLFEYFSETQRNKGNFPGRFSGRQFSNSRSEMNVSTLELGDSALYLCASMKGLAGYNEQFFGPGTRLTVL.

The chain couples TRBV6-6 to TRBJ1-4; D is undetermined. The germline V and J ends were trimmed by 6 bases and 1 base, with 9 bases remaining between them. The CDR3 is made up of 14 amino acids. Germline V gene lookup returns CDR1 MNHNY and CDR2 SVGAGI (reference sequence). The CDR3 bases are TGTGCCAGCAGCCCCCGAGGAACTAATGAAAAACTGTTTTTT. It specifies CASSPRGTNEKLFF.

V usage is TRBV7-3 and J usage is TRBJ1-2; D may be TRBD1 (6 bases). This CDR3 has 16 amino acids. V lost 1 base and J lost 6, with 18 bases in between. Per the germline V gene, CDR1 is SGHTA and CDR2 is FQGTGA. CDR3: CASSLRRGGTADGYTF. CDR3 coding DNA: TGTGCCAGCAGCTTAAGAAGAGGGGGGACCGCCGATGGCTACACCTTC.

The chain couples TRBV10-3 to TRBJ2-3, with TRBD1 matching 8 bases. V lost 10 bases, J lost 0 bases, and 6 bases stayed unmatched. Germline CDR1 and CDR2: ENHRY and SYGVKD. This CDR3 spans 14 amino acids. The CDR3 coding sequence is TGTGCCACCTCGCGACAGGGGAGCACAGATACGCAGTATTTT. Translated, it gives CATSRQGSTDTQYF.

This clone appeared once. One end of the junction is discordant with germline, which a read error may explain. The identical CDR3 is also encoded by other nucleotide sequences in the sample. The V gene is TRBV6-5, the J gene TRBJ1-1; no definite D call. Germline V gene data show CDR1 as MNHEY and CDR2 as SVGAGI. CDR3 length: 14 amino acids. CDR3 DNA sequence: TGTGCCAGCAGCTACTCGACTGAGGGCACTGAAGCTTTCTTT. Translation gives CASSYSTEGTEAFF.

The gene calls are TRBV5-1 and TRBJ2-5, with D tentatively TRBD1 (5 bases). CDR1 and CDR2 from the germline V gene are SGHRS and YFSETQ. V shed 5 bases and J shed 2 bases, with 7 bases lying between them. The CDR3 spans 12 residues. CDR3 in amino acids: CASRQAQETQYF. Written as DNA, the CDR3 is TGCGCCAGCAGACAGGCGCAAGAGACCCAGTACTTC.

J is TRBJ2-1 and V is TRBV5-1; D possibly corresponds to TRBD2 (6 bases). V dropped 4 bases and J dropped 7 bases, with 18 bases sitting between them. The CDR3 consists of 15 residues. Germline V gene data show CDR1 as SGHRS and CDR2 as YFSETQ. CDR3 DNA sequence: TGCGCCAGCAGCCCCGGACGGGAGTCCGTAAATGAGCAGTTCTTC. It yields the protein CASSPGRESVNEQFF.